These T cell receptor beta chains were read from a single sample in a study of PD-L1 blockade in urothelial cancer. Some clones are missing from TCRdb's copy, which holds only in-frame ones; the method was immunoSEQ multiplex PCR. The table has roughly 63,000 clones, approximately 81% seen once. Sequencing used PBMCs, obtained around atezolizumab (anti-PD-L1) treatment. Receptors were obtained from a man in his 70s with urothelial cancer. The CDR3 runs from the conserved cysteine through the conserved F or W. A D gene is named only where the DNA matches it firmly. Only part of the rows carry a size: once, few, many, or a class if the clone is expanded.

abundance	j_gene	v_gene	d_gene	CDR3aa	CDR3nt
once	TRBJ2-1	TRBV6-1	.	CASSESLAGNEQFF	TGTGCCAGCAGTGAAAGCCTAGCTGGCAATGAGCAGTTCTTC
.	TRBJ2-7	TRBV28	TRBD1	CASSWTGPYEQYF	TGTGCCAGCAGCTGGACAGGGCCCTACGAGCAGTACTTC
once	TRBJ1-2	TRBV9	TRBD1	CASSAAGTGAVGYTF	TGTGCCAGCAGCGCAGCCGGGACAGGGGCGGTTGGCTACACCTTC
once	TRBJ1-4	TRBV6-5	TRBD1	CASTPASWTGSPFF	TGTGCCAGCACCCCAGCTAGCTGGACAGGCTCCCCTTTTTTT
.	TRBJ2-7	TRBV30	.	CAWSQAYEQYF	TGTGCCTGGAGCCAGGCCTACGAGCAGTACTTC
.	TRBJ2-2	TRBV6-6	TRBD2	CASSYHGGGSGELFF	TGTGCCAGCAGTTACCACGGGGGGGGGTCCGGGGAGCTGTTTTTT
once	TRBJ1-2	TRBV7-9	TRBD1	CASTQGGSYGYTF	TGTGCCAGCACCCAGGGGGGTAGCTATGGCTACACCTTC
.	TRBJ2-5	TRBV29-1	TRBD2	CSAGRGGEETQYF	TGCAGCGCAGGGCGGGGGGGCGAAGAGACCCAGTACTTC
.	TRBJ2-1	TRBV19	.	CASSEAYNEQFF	TGTGCCAGTAGTGAGGCATACAATGAGCAGTTCTTC
.	TRBJ2-1	TRBV6-1	.	CASSTTGPYNEQFF	TGTGCCAGCAGCACGACAGGTCCCTACAATGAGCAGTTCTTC
once	TRBJ2-7	TRBV14	TRBD2	CASSLSGTSIREQYF	TGTGCCAGCAGCCTATCCGGGACTAGCATACGAGAGCAGTACTTC
.	TRBJ2-5	TRBV5-1	TRBD2	CASSSGTSGATEETQYF	TGCGCCAGCAGCTCCGGGACTAGCGGGGCTACGGAAGAGACCCAGTACTTC
.	TRBJ1-4	TRBV4-1	.	CASSQPTRGRGEKLFF	TGCGCCAGCAGCCAACCTACCCGGGGGAGAGGTGAAAAACTGTTTTTT
.	TRBJ2-6	TRBV28	TRBD1	CASRPWGTGGPGGANVLTF	TGTGCCAGCAGGCCCTGGGGGACAGGGGGGCCCGGTGGGGCCAACGTCCTGACTTTC
.	TRBJ2-1	TRBV14	TRBD2	CASSQVLAGAREQFF	TGTGCCAGCAGCCAAGTTCTAGCGGGAGCACGTGAGCAGTTCTTC
few	TRBJ1-5	TRBV28	TRBD1	CASSPTGDSNQPQHF	TGTGCCAGCAGTCCTACAGGGGATAGCAATCAGCCCCAGCATTTT
.	TRBJ1-5	TRBV4-1	.	CASSRSLTEYQPQHF	TGCGCCAGCAGCCGATCCTTAACAGAGTATCAGCCCCAGCATTTT
.	TRBJ2-7	TRBV4-1	.	CASSPREHGYEQYF	TGCGCCAGCAGCCCACGGGAGCACGGCTACGAGCAGTACTTC
.	TRBJ2-4	TRBV5-6	TRBD2	CASSLTGTSVPSQYF	TGTGCCAGCAGCCTGACCGGGACTAGCGTACCTTCTCAGTACTTC
.	TRBJ1-5	TRBV4-1	.	CASSQHPSRGWYQPQHF	TGCGCCAGCAGCCAACACCCCAGTAGGGGTTGGTATCAGCCCCAGCATTTT
.	TRBJ2-7	TRBV5-1	.	CASNPGGNYEQYF	TGCGCCAGCAACCCAGGGGGGAACTACGAGCAGTACTTC
.	TRBJ2-7	TRBV7-2	TRBD1	CASSTQGPGEQYF	TGTGCCAGCAGCACACAGGGGCCAGGCGAGCAGTACTTC